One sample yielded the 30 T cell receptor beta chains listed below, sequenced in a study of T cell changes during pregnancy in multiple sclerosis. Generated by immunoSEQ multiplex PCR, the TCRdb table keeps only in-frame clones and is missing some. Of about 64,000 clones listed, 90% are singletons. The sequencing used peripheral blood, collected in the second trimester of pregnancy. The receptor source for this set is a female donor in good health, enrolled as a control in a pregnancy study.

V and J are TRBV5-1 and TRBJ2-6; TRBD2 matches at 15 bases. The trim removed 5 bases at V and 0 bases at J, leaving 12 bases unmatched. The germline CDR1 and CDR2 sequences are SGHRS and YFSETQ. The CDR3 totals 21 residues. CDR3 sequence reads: CASSHRTSGRANPSGANVLTF. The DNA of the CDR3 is TGCGCCAGCAGTCACCGGACTAGCGGGAGGGCCAACCCCTCTGGGGCCAACGTCCTGACTTTC.

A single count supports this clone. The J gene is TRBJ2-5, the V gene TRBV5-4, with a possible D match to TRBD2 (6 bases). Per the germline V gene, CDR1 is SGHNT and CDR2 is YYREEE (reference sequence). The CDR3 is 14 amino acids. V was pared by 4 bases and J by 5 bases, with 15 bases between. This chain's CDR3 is CASSVGLGTETQYF. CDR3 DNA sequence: TGTGCCAGCAGCGTGGGACTCGGAACGGAGACCCAGTACTTC.

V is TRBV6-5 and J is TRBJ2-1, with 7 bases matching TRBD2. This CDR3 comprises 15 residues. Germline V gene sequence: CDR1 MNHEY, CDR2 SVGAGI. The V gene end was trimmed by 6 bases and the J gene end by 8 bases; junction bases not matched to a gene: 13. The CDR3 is CASRTLAAIPDEQFF. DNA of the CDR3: TGTGCCAGCAGGACTCTAGCGGCCATACCGGATGAGCAGTTCTTC.

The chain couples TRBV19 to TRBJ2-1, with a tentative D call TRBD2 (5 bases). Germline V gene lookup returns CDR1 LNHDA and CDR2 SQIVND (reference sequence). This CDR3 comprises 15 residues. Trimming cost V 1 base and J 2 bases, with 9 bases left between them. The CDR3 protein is CASSIGLAPYNEQFF. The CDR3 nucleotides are TGTGCCAGTAGTATAGGGCTAGCCCCCTACAATGAGCAGTTCTTC. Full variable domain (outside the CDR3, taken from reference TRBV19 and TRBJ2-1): DGGITQSPKYLFRKEGQNVTLSCEQNLNHDAMYWYRQDPGQGLRLIYYSQIVNDFQKGDIAEGYSVSREKKESFPLTVTSAQKNPTAFYLCASSIGLAPYNEQFFGPGTRLTVL.

Here the CDR3 reads CASRAAQNGELFF. The CDR3 DNA reads TGTGCCAGCAGGGCGGCGCAGAACGGGGAGCTGTTTTTT. J is TRBJ2-2 and V is TRBV2, with D unresolved. Germline V CDR1 and CDR2: SNHLY, FYNNEI. The length of the CDR3 is 13 residues. Trimming pared 6 bases from V and 7 bases from J, leaving 12 bases between.

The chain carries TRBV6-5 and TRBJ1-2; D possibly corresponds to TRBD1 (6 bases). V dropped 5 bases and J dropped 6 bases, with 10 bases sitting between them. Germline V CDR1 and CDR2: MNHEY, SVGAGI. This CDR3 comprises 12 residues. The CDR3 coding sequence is TGTGCCAGCAGTGAAACAGGGAATGGCTACACCTTC. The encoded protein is CASSETGNGYTF.

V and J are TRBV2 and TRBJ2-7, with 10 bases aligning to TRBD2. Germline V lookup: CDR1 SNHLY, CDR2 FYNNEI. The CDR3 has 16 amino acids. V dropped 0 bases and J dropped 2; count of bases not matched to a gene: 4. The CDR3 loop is CASSEAGLAVTYEQYF. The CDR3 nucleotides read TGTGCCAGCAGTGAAGCCGGACTAGCGGTGACCTACGAGCAGTACTTC.

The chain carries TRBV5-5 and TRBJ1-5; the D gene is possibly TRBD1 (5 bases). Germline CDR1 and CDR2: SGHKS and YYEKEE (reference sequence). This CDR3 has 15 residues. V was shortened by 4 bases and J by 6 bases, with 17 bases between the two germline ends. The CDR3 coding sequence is TGTGCCAGCAGCCGGCAAGGCGGGGACCCTCAGCCCCAGCATTTT. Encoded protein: CASSRQGGDPQPQHF.

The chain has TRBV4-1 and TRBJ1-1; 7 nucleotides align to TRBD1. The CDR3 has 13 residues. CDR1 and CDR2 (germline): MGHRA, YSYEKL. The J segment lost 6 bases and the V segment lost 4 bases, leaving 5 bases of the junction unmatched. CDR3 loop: CASSLGTAPEAFF. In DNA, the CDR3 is TGCGCCAGCAGCCTAGGGACAGCTCCTGAAGCTTTCTTT.

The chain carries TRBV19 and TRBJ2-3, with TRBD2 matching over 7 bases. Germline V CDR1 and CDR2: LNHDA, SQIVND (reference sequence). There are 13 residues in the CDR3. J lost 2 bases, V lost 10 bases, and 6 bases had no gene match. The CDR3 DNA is TGTGCCACCTGGGAGGGCCTCACAGATACGCAGTATTTT. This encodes CATWEGLTDTQYF.

CDR3 bases: TGTGCCAGCAGCTTTCAAAACAATGAGCAGTTCTTC. It translates to CASSFQNNEQFF. The gene calls are TRBV7-6 and TRBJ2-1; D is unresolved. With 3 bases removed from V and 5 bases from J, the gap between germline ends came to 5 bases. The CDR3 loop spans 12 amino acids. The V gene's germline CDR1 is SGHVS and CDR2 FNYEAQ.

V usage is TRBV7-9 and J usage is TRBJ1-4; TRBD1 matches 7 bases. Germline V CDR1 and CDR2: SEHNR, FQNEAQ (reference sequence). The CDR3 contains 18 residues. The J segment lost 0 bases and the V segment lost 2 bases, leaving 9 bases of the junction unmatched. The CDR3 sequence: CASSLLRDSLTTNEKLFF. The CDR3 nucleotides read TGTGCCAGCAGCTTATTACGGGACAGCCTTACAACTAATGAAAAACTGTTTTTT.

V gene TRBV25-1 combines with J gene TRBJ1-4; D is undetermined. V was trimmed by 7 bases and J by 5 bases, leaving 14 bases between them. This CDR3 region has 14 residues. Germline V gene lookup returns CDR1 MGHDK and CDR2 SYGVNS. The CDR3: CASTRPGWNEKLFF. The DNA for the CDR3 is TGTGCCAGCACCCGACCCGGGTGGAATGAAAAACTGTTTTTT.

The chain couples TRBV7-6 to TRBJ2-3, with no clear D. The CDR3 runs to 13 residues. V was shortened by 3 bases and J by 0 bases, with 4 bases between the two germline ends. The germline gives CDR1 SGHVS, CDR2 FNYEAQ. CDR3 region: CASSLASTDTQYF. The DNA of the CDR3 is TGTGCCAGCAGCTTGGCCAGCACAGATACGCAGTATTTT.

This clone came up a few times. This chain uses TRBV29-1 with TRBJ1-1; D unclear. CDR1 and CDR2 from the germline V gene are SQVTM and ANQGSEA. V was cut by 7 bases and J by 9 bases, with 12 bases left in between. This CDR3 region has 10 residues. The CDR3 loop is CSATGSKAFF. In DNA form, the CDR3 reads TGCAGCGCTACGGGGTCTAAAGCTTTCTTT.

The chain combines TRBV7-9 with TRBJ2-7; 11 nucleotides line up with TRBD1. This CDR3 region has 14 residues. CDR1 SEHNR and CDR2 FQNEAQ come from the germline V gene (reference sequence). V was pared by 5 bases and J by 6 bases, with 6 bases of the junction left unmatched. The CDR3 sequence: CASSVGTGGVEQYF. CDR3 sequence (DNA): TGTGCCAGCAGCGTGGGGACAGGGGGAGTCGAGCAGTACTTC.

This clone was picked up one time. The CDR3 sequence: CASSFGQPQHF. Written as DNA, the CDR3 is TGTGCCAGCAGTTTTGGCCAGCCCCAGCATTTT. This chain links TRBV28 with TRBJ1-5; D is undetermined. The CDR3 spans 11 residues. Trimming removed 3 bases from V and 7 bases from J, with 4 bases in between. Germline V gives CDR1 MDHEN, CDR2 SYDVKM. The full variable domain, in which reference TRBV28 and TRBJ1-5 provide the parts outside the CDR3, is DVKVTQSSRYLVKRTGEKVFLECVQDMDHENMFWYRQDPGLGLRLIYFSYDVKMKEKGDIPEGYSVSREKKERFSLILESASTNQTSMYLCASSFGQPQHFGDGTRLSIL.

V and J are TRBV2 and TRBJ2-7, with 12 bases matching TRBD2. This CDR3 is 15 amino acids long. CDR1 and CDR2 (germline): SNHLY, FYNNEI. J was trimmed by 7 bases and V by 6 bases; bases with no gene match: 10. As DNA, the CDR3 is TGTGCCAGCAGGGACCGGACTAGCGGGACTCTGGAGCAGTACTTC. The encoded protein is CASRDRTSGTLEQYF.

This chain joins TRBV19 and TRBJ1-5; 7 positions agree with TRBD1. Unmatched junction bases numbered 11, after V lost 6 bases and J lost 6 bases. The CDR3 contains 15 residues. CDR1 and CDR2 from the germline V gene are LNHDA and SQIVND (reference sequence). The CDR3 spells CASSPTDRAGQPQHF. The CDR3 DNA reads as TGTGCCAGTAGCCCAACAGACAGGGCGGGTCAGCCCCAGCATTTT.

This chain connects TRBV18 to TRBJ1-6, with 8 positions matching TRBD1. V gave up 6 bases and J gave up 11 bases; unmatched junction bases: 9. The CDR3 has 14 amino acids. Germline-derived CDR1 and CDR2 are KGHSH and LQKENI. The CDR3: CASSPDRARAPLHF. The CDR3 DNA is TGTGCCAGCTCGCCGGACAGGGCGAGAGCACCCCTCCACTTT.

CDR3 sequence (DNA): TGCGCCAGCAGTGACAGGACTCCGAGCCTCACCGGGGAGCTGTTTTTT. This encodes CASSDRTPSLTGELFF. The chain uses TRBV10-1 and TRBJ2-2, with D perhaps matching TRBD2 (5 bases). V lost 3 bases and J lost 4, with 15 bases in between. The germline V gene encodes CDR1 WNHNN and CDR2 SYGVQD (reference sequence). CDR3 size: 16 residues.

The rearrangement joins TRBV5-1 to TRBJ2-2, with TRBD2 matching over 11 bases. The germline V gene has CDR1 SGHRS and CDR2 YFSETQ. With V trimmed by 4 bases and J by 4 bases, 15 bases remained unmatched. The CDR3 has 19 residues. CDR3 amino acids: CASSRNTHRLAGSTGELFF. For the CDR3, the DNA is TGCGCCAGCAGCCGTAACACTCATCGACTAGCGGGGTCCACCGGGGAGCTGTTTTTT. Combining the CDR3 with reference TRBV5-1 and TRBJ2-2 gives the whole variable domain KAGVTQTPRYLIKTRGQQVTLSCSPISGHRSVSWYQQTPGQGLQFLFEYFSETQRNKGNFPGRFSGRQFSNSRSEMNVSTLELGDSALYLCASSRNTHRLAGSTGELFFGEGSRLTVL.

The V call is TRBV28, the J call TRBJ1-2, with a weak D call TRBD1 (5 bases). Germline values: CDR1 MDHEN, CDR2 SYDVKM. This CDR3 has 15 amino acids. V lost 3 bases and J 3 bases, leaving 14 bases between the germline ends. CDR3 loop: CASSFFPTAHYGYTF. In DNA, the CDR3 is TGTGCCAGCAGTTTCTTCCCGACAGCTCACTATGGCTACACCTTC.

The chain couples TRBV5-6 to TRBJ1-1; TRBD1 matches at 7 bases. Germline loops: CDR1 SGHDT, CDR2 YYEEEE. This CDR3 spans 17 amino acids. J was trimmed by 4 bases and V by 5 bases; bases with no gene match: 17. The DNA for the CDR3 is TGTGCCAGCAGTCAGCCGGGACAGAGCCTGAGAGCCACTGAAGCTTTCTTT. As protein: CASSQPGQSLRATEAFF.

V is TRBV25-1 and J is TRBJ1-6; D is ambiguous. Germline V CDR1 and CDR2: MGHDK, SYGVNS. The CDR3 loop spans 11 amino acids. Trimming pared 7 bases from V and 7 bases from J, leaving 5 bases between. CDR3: CASKSNSPLHF. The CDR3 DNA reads TGTGCCAGCAAAAGCAATTCACCCCTCCACTTT.

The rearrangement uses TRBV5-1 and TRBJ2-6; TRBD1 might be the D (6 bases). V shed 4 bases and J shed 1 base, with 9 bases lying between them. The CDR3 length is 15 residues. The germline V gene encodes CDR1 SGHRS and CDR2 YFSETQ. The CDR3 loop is CASSIGGSGANVLTF. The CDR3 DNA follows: TGCGCCAGCAGCATAGGGGGATCTGGGGCCAACGTCCTGACTTTC.

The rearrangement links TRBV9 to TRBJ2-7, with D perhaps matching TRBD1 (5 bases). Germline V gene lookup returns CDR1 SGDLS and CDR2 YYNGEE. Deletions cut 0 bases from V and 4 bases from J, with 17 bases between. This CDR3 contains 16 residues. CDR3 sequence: CASSVGSFQGRYEQYF. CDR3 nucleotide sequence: TGTGCCAGCAGCGTAGGTTCTTTCCAGGGTAGGTACGAGCAGTACTTC.

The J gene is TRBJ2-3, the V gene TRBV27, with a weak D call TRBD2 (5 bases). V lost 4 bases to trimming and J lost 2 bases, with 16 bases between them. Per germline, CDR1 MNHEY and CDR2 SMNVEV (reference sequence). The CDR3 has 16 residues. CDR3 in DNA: TGTGCCAGCAGTTACCCCAGCGGACGGGACACAGATACGCAGTATTTT. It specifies CASSYPSGRDTDTQYF.

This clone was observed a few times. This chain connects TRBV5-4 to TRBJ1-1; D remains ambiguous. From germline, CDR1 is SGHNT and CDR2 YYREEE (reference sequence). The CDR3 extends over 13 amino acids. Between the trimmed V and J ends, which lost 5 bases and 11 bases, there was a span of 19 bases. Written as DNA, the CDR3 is TGTGCCAGCAGGGCGGGAGGTATGGATGTGGCTTTCTTT. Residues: CASRAGGMDVAFF.

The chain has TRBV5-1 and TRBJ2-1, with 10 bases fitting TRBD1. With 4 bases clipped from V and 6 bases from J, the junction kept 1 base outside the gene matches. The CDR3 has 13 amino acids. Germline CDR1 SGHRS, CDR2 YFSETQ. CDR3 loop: CASSRTGGNEQFF. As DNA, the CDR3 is TGCGCCAGCAGCCGGACAGGGGGCAATGAGCAGTTCTTC.